The entry below gives a single T cell receptor beta chain sequence along with its context. Its antigen is not known. V was cut by 1 base and J by 7 bases, with 14 bases left in between. The CDR3 has 15 residues. CDR1 and CDR2 (germline): SGHAT, FQNNGV. TCRdb re-analysed the reads in MiXCR, keeping a single row per CDR3 protein. The table has hundreds of thousands of distinct CDR3 sequences, around a sixth seen once. This sample is part of a study of T cell repertoires in cytomegalovirus infection. Overall study context: CMV infection together with matching HLA type was indicated by public TCR beta signatures. Study-wide results and caveats: Summed public TCR beta family frequency identified CMV carriers bearing the relevant HLA. Clonotype analysis showed dominance of the ex vivo response by HLA-C-restricted CMV-specific TCR beta clonotypes.

The rearrangement joins TRBV11-2 to TRBJ2-1; weak D call: TRBD2 (6 bases). The TCR was taken from a human donor in good health (CMV status not recorded). Some clones in this sample may be carry-over from other donors' samples. The sequencing sample was made of PBMCs. The CDR3 protein is CASSLAGVPGNEQFF. The DNA of the CDR3 is TGTGCCAGCAGCTTAGCGGGGGTCCCGGGAAATGAGCAGTTCTTC.